The 21 T cell receptor beta chains in this list originate from one sample, sequenced in a study of blood T cell repertoires in COVID-19. Produced via immunoSEQ multiplex PCR; TCRdb's table is partial and in-frame only. This sample has more than 200,000 clones; approximately 78% occur once, and the top ten carry roughly 8%. Sample: peripheral blood. The origin of the receptors is a woman older than 75 with COVID-19, enrolled during active disease.

The chain recombines TRBV30 with TRBJ1-1, with D possibly being TRBD1 (5 bases). The V end was cut by 3 bases, the J end by 2 bases, with 10 bases between. The CDR3 length is 13 residues. Germline CDR1 is GTSNPN and CDR2 is SVGIG (reference sequence). CDR3 nucleotide sequence: TGTGCCTGGAGGCGGCAGGGTAACACTGAAGCTTTCTTT. It codes for CAWRRQGNTEAFF.

The genes are TRBV11-2 and TRBJ2-7, with TRBD2 identical over 14 bases. The CDR3 is 18 amino acids. From germline, CDR1 is SGHAT and CDR2 FQNNGV. The ends lost 5 bases at V and 6 bases at J; junction bases unmatched: 15. The CDR3 nucleotides read TGTGCCAGCAGCCGGACTAGCGGGAGGTCCCCGATTTTTGCCGAGCAGTACTTC. It codes for CASSRTSGRSPIFAEQYF.

The chain combines TRBV6-2 or TRBV6-3 with TRBJ2-4; no clear D. In germline, CDR1 is MNHEY, CDR2 SVGEGT. Between the trimmed V and J ends, which lost 5 bases and 6 bases, there was a span of 14 bases. The CDR3 totals 14 residues. The CDR3 region has the DNA TGTGCCAGCAGTCCAGACATGGTGGGAAACATTCAGTACTTC. Amino acids: CASSPDMVGNIQYF.

This chain connects TRBV28 to TRBJ1-5; D is perhaps TRBD1 (5 bases). CDR1 and CDR2 from the germline V gene are MDHEN and SYDVKM. The CDR3 loop spans 16 amino acids. Trimming left V 6 bases short and J 2 bases short, with 17 bases between. The chain's CDR3 is CASRSSGVRGNQPQHF. The DNA for the CDR3 is TGTGCCAGCAGATCCTCGGGGGTGCGAGGCAATCAGCCCCAGCATTTT.

This chain uses TRBV2 with TRBJ2-7; TRBD2 might be the D (6 bases). Per germline, CDR1 SNHLY and CDR2 FYNNEI. There are 15 residues in the CDR3. V was trimmed by 4 bases and J by 0 bases, leaving 13 bases between them. CDR3 protein: CASSVRGISSYEQYF. CDR3 DNA: TGTGCCAGCAGTGTTCGGGGGATCAGCTCCTACGAGCAGTACTTC.

This chain joins TRBV4-2 and TRBJ1-5; perhaps TRBD1 as D (6 bases). The CDR3 has 16 amino acids. The ends were cut back, 0 bases at V and 5 bases at J, with 14 bases in the middle. In germline, CDR1 is LGHNA, CDR2 YNFKEQ. CDR3 in amino acids: CASSQDTRQGYQPQHF. The CDR3 nucleotides read TGTGCCAGCAGCCAAGATACCCGGCAGGGGTATCAGCCCCAGCATTTT.

This sequence joins TRBV10-3 and TRBJ1-6; D is undetermined. The CDR3 covers 14 residues. The V gene's germline CDR1 is ENHRY and CDR2 SYGVKD. V dropped 11 bases and J dropped 0 bases, with 11 bases sitting between them. In nucleotides, the CDR3 is TGTGCCGTGGCTGAGGGCTCCTATAATTCACCCCTCCACTTT. Translating gives CAVAEGSYNSPLHF.

The chain joins TRBV30 to TRBJ1-2, with 8 bases lining up with TRBD1. Germline CDR1 is GTSNPN and CDR2 is SVGIG (reference sequence). V lost 4 bases and J lost 5; bases outside the gene matches: 9. The CDR3 runs 14 residues. CDR3 amino acids: CAWTLWTGQYGYTF. As DNA, the CDR3 is TGTGCCTGGACCCTCTGGACAGGGCAGTATGGCTACACCTTC.

The DNA of the CDR3 is TGTGCCAGCAGTCGGCCCGGTGGGGCCCAGCAAGCTTTCTTT. Its protein product is CASSRPGGAQQAFF. V gene TRBV27 combines with J gene TRBJ1-1; a possible D gene is TRBD1 (5 bases). Germline values: CDR1 MNHEY, CDR2 SMNVEV (reference sequence). V gave up 5 bases and J gave up 9 bases, with 19 bases separating them. The CDR3 consists of 14 residues.

The chain employs TRBV4-2 and TRBJ2-6, with 9 bases lining up with TRBD1. There are 18 residues in the CDR3. With 4 bases clipped from V and 2 bases from J, the junction kept 9 bases outside the gene matches. Germline values: CDR1 LGHNA, CDR2 YNFKEQ. For the CDR3, the DNA is TGTGCCAGCAGCCCTCCGGGACAGGGCAAAACTGGGGCCAACGTCCTGACTTTC. Protein: CASSPPGQGKTGANVLTF.

This chain links TRBV7-9 with TRBJ2-5, with TRBD2 matching 13 bases. Germline-derived CDR1 and CDR2 are SEHNR and FQNEAQ (reference sequence). The CDR3 length is 19 residues. Trimming removed 1 base from V and 2 bases from J; junction bases left unmatched: 10. The CDR3 here is CASSLGLRTSGGRQETQYF. The CDR3 DNA sequence: TGTGCCAGCAGCTTAGGCTTAAGGACTAGCGGGGGCCGGCAAGAGACCCAGTACTTC. Full variable domain (missing parts from reference TRBV7-9 and TRBJ2-5): DTGVSQNPRHKITKRGQNVTFRCDPISEHNRLYWYRQTLGQGPEFLTYFQNEAQLEKSRLLSDRFSAERPKGSFSTLEIQRTEQGDSAMYLCASSLGLRTSGGRQETQYFGPGTRLLVL.

A few counts support this clone. This chain uses TRBV29-1 with TRBJ1-2; possible D gene TRBD1, 6 bases. This CDR3 is 13 amino acids long. The germline gives CDR1 SQVTM, CDR2 ANQGSEA. Trimming pared 4 bases from V and 3 bases from J, leaving 12 bases between. The CDR3 reads CSVGGGLDYGYTF. Here the CDR3 DNA reads TGCAGCGTTGGCGGGGGCTTGGACTATGGCTACACCTTC.

This chain joins TRBV2 and TRBJ1-2; tentative D call: TRBD1 (6 bases). There are 15 residues in the CDR3. Per the germline V gene, CDR1 is SNHLY and CDR2 is FYNNEI. The V end was cut by 1 base, the J end by 4 bases, with 13 bases between. This chain's CDR3 is CASSEEVRGSYGYTF. In DNA form, the CDR3 reads TGTGCCAGCAGTGAAGAGGTCAGGGGAAGCTATGGCTACACCTTC.

This clone was observed a few times. Here the CDR3 reads CASSQVRGTGRFYGYTF. CDR3 bases: TGTGCCAGCAGCCAAGTGCGTGGGACAGGGAGGTTCTATGGCTACACCTTC. This chain connects TRBV3-1 (or the pseudogene TRBV3-2) to TRBJ1-2, with 9 bases aligning to TRBD1. CDR1 and CDR2 (germline): LGHDT, YNNKEL (reference sequence). The CDR3 is 17 residues long. The J segment lost 4 bases and the V segment lost 1 base, leaving 10 bases of the junction unmatched.

The rearrangement uses TRBV7-8 and TRBJ1-2; 7 nucleotides align to TRBD1. CDR1 is SGHVS and CDR2 is FQNEAQ in the germline V gene. V gave up 0 bases and J gave up 2 bases; unmatched junction bases: 9. This CDR3 spans 17 amino acids. The DNA for the CDR3 is TGTGCCAGCAGCTTAGCGCCGGGGACAGCCAGAAACTATGGCTACACCTTC. Translation: CASSLAPGTARNYGYTF.

V gene TRBV7-2 combines with J gene TRBJ1-2; 8 bases are shared with TRBD1. The CDR3 consists of 16 residues. Germline CDR1 reads SGHTA; CDR2 reads FQGNSA. V lost 5 bases to trimming and J lost 6 bases; unmatched junction nucleotides: 14. The CDR3 region has the DNA TGTGCCAGCAGCCCCTTTCAAGGACAGGGAAGGAATGGCTACACCTTC. Amino acid sequence: CASSPFQGQGRNGYTF. The variable domain in full, completed from reference TRBV7-2 and TRBJ1-2, reads GAGVSQSPSNKVTEKGKDVELRCDPISGHTALYWYRQSLGQGLEFLIYFQGNSAPDKSGLPSDRFSAERTGGSVSTLTIQRTQQEDSAVYLCASSPFQGQGRNGYTFGSGTRLTVV.

This rearrangement joins TRBV5-1 to TRBJ2-1; 7 bases agree with TRBD1. This CDR3 contains 11 residues. V trimming: 0 bases; J trimming: 16 bases; junction bases outside the gene matches: 4. Germline V CDR1 and CDR2: SGHRS, YFSETQ. As DNA, the CDR3 is TGCGCCAGCAGCTTGGAGGGACAGAGATTCTTC. This gives the protein CASSLEGQRFF.

The chain carries TRBV10-1 and TRBJ1-1; D unclear. CDR1 is WNHNN, CDR2 SYGVQD, per germline (reference sequence). The CDR3 has 15 residues. V lost 7 bases and J 4 bases, leaving 19 bases between the germline ends. The CDR3 region is CASTVPIPRGTEAFF. For the CDR3, the DNA is TGCGCCAGCACCGTACCCATACCCCGGGGCACTGAAGCTTTCTTT.

The rearrangement links TRBV10-2 to TRBJ2-1; maybe TRBD2 (6 bases). The CDR3 contains 15 residues. Germline assignment: CDR1 WSHSY and CDR2 SAAADI. V was trimmed by 5 bases and J by 4 bases, leaving 15 bases between them. In nucleotides, the CDR3 is TGCGCCAGCAGTCCCTGGGGAGGCCCATACAATGAGCAGTTCTTC. Protein sequence: CASSPWGGPYNEQFF.

This chain uses TRBV18 with TRBJ2-3; 10 bases fit TRBD1. The junction had 4 bases not matched to a gene; V was cut back by 3 bases and J by 4 bases. Germline values: CDR1 KGHSH, CDR2 LQKENI. CDR3 length: 15 residues. CDR3: CASSPGQGNADTQYF. The CDR3 DNA reads as TGTGCCAGCTCACCGGGACAGGGGAACGCAGATACGCAGTATTTT.

The CDR3, as DNA: TGTGCCAGCAGTGAAGCCGGGGAGCAGTACTTC. Amino acid sequence: CASSEAGEQYF. The V call is TRBV2, the J call TRBJ2-7; D remains unclear. The CDR3 has 11 amino acids. V gave up 0 bases and J gave up 7 bases, with 4 bases separating them. Germline CDR1 and CDR2: SNHLY and FYNNEI.